The 6 T cell receptor beta chains listed next were all sequenced from one sample in a study of PD-1 blockade in classical Hodgkin lymphoma. Sequencing was performed with immunoSEQ multiplex PCR; in TCRdb, only in-frame clones are kept and a portion is missing. The sample yields 80,000 to 95,000 clones, 83% seen once. Time point defined: cycle 4 day 1 (C4D1), after less than 7 weeks of nivolumab. Every patient was affected by relapse after autologous stem cell transplantation, while exposure to brentuximab vedotin was not uniform. Source: peripheral blood mononuclear cells (PBMCs), taken before the fourth cycle of nivolumab. The receptor source for this set is a human donor with classical Hodgkin lymphoma.

The chain links TRBV6-6 to TRBJ1-5; no reliable D call. The CDR3 spans 13 residues. Germline V lookup: CDR1 MNHNY, CDR2 SVGAGI (reference sequence). V was trimmed by 2 bases and J by 0 bases, leaving 2 bases between them. CDR3 nucleotides: TGTGCCAGCAGTTACGTTAGCAATCAGCCCCAGCATTTT. Its translation: CASSYVSNQPQHF.

In regard to this clone: This CDR3 is also generated by other DNA sequences in the sample. The chain uses TRBV29-1 and TRBJ2-1, with TRBD1 matching over 8 bases. Germline V gene data show CDR1 as SQVTM and CDR2 as ANQGSEA. CDR3 length: 13 residues. The ends lost 4 bases at V and 4 bases at J; junction bases unmatched: 3. The DNA of the CDR3 is TGCAGCGTTGGGGACAGGAGTTACAATGAGCAGTTCTTC. Its translation is CSVGDRSYNEQFF.

The chain carries TRBV30 and TRBJ2-7; 8 nucleotides agree with TRBD2. This CDR3 is 15 amino acids long. V was pared by 3 bases and J by 3 bases, with 10 bases of the junction left unmatched. Germline assignment: CDR1 GTSNPN and CDR2 SVGIG (reference sequence). CDR3 amino acids: CAWRDTSGPDYEQYF. CDR3 sequence (DNA): TGTGCCTGGAGAGATACTAGCGGACCCGACTACGAGCAGTACTTC.

CDR3 DNA sequence: TGCGCCAGCAGCTTGGTAGCGGGAGGTAACACAGATACGCAGTATTTT. This codes for CASSLVAGGNTDTQYF. This chain joins TRBV5-1 and TRBJ2-3; TRBD2 agrees at 10 bases. This CDR3 is 16 amino acids long. With 0 bases clipped from V and 2 bases from J, the junction kept 3 bases outside the gene matches. CDR1 SGHRS and CDR2 YFSETQ come from the germline V gene.

This clone was counted a single time. The chain has TRBV28 and TRBJ1-5, with D uncertain. Per the germline V gene, CDR1 is MDHEN and CDR2 is SYDVKM. The CDR3 runs 15 residues. Trimming stripped 10 bases from V and 9 bases from J, with 25 bases between. CDR3 sequence: CATRPSGLSFGPQHF. The CDR3 region has the DNA TGTGCCACTCGGCCCAGTGGACTTTCCTTTGGGCCCCAGCATTTT.

The chain carries TRBV28 and TRBJ1-5; 8 bases are a match to TRBD1. Trimming cost V 7 bases and J 3 bases; bases outside gene matches: 11. This CDR3 has 16 amino acids. Germline CDR1 is MDHEN and CDR2 is SYDVKM. Written as DNA, the CDR3 is TGTGCCAGCACCCAGCTATTGACAGGGGTCAATCAGCCCCAGCATTTT. Encoded protein: CASTQLLTGVNQPQHF.